Below are 23 T cell receptor beta chains sequenced from a single sample in a study of T cells in Graves' hyperthyroidism and ophthalmopathy. TCR beta CDR3 regions were amplified from RNA. Researchers ran a first-round RT-PCR on the TCR CDR3 using the HTBI primer set. Via MiXCR, TCRdb re-called the multiplex PCR reads, giving one row per CDR3 protein. Of about 600,000 distinct CDR3 sequences in the sample, 15% to 20% were seen once. Sequencing used blood. All receptors derive from a woman between 40 and 55 years old with Graves' ophthalmopathy.

The chain has TRBV20-1 and TRBJ2-7, with TRBD2 matching 9 bases. V lost 5 bases and J lost 2; bases outside the gene matches: 7. The CDR3 length is 14 residues. Germline V gene sequence: CDR1 DFQATT, CDR2 SNEGSKA (reference sequence). The CDR3 is CSASPTSGAYEQYF. The CDR3 DNA is TGCAGTGCTTCCCCGACTAGCGGCGCCTACGAGCAGTACTTC.

This clonotype was detected ten times or more. V and J are TRBV7-2 and TRBJ1-4; possibly TRBD1 for D (5 bases). The CDR3 covers 16 residues. The V gene lost 1 base and the J gene lost 5 bases, with 14 bases spanning the gap. CDR1 is SGHTA, CDR2 FQGNSA, per germline. CDR3 sequence (DNA): TGTGCCAGCAGCTTAGTCGGGGGGATGGGGAATGAAAAACTGTTTTTT. Its protein is CASSLVGGMGNEKLFF. Combining the CDR3 with reference TRBV7-2 and TRBJ1-4 gives the whole variable domain GAGVSQSPSNKVTEKGKDVELRCDPISGHTALYWYRQSLGQGLEFLIYFQGNSAPDKSGLPSDRFSAERTGGSVSTLTIQRTQQEDSAVYLCASSLVGGMGNEKLFFGSGTQLSVL.

CDR3 residues: CASSKVADTQYF. DNA for the CDR3: TGCGCCAGCAGCAAAGTCGCAGATACGCAGTATTTT. The chain couples TRBV4-1 to TRBJ2-3; D ambiguous. Germline V gene sequence: CDR1 MGHRA, CDR2 YSYEKL. The CDR3 extends over 12 amino acids. The V end lost 5 bases, the J end lost 4 bases, and 7 bases lay between the germline ends.

This clonotype was recorded many times. CDR3 coding DNA: TGCAGTGCTAGATTCTTCGGCCTTCGGGGAACTGAAGCTTTCTTT. Its protein is CSARFFGLRGTEAFF. The chain recombines TRBV20-1 with TRBJ1-1; D remains unclear. Germline CDR1 reads DFQATT; CDR2 reads SNEGSKA (reference sequence). Between the trimmed V and J ends, which lost 2 bases and 5 bases, there was a span of 18 bases. The length of the CDR3 is 15 residues.

This clonotype was found a few times. This chain uses TRBV6-1 with TRBJ2-7; D tentatively fits TRBD1 or TRBD2 (5 bases each). The CDR3 length is 13 residues. The V gene's germline CDR1 is MNHNS and CDR2 SASEGT. V gave up 5 bases and J gave up 3 bases, with 11 bases separating them. The CDR3 sequence is CASSHAGGYEQYF. Written as DNA, the CDR3 is TGTGCCAGCAGTCACGCTGGGGGCTACGAGCAGTACTTC.

The chain combines TRBV7-9 with TRBJ2-1, with TRBD2 as a possible D gene (5 bases). The CDR3 has 12 amino acids. Germline CDR1 SEHNR, CDR2 FQNEAQ (reference sequence). Trimming pared 5 bases from V and 8 bases from J, leaving 10 bases between. CDR3 bases: TGTGCCAGCAGCGGTAGCGCGGATGAGCAGTTCTTC. This codes for CASSGSADEQFF.

This clonotype was counted only a few times. The chain uses TRBV4-1 and TRBJ1-2; 9 bases match TRBD1. CDR1 is MGHRA and CDR2 is YSYEKL in the germline V gene. The CDR3 contains 17 residues. After removal of 1 base from V and 3 bases from J, the junction contained 9 bases not matched to a gene. The CDR3 DNA follows: TGCGCCAGCAGCCAAGGGGACAGGGCTCGGACGCACTATGGCTACACCTTC. Amino acids: CASSQGDRARTHYGYTF.

This clonotype came up many times. V gene TRBV12-3 or TRBV12-4 combines with J gene TRBJ1-6, with D tentatively TRBD1 (5 bases). The CDR3 loop spans 14 amino acids. V lost 2 bases to trimming and J lost 12 bases, with 14 bases between them. This CDR3 reads CASSLWASQGPLHF. CDR3 sequence (DNA): TGTGCCAGCAGTTTATGGGCCTCCCAGGGACCCCTCCACTTT.

V is TRBV29-1 and J is TRBJ1-2; the D is unclear. Germline-derived CDR1 and CDR2 are SQVTM and ANQGSEA. The CDR3 is 12 amino acids. V lost 1 base, J lost 4 bases, and 7 bases lay in between. CDR3 in amino acids: CSVEGKFYGYTF. For the CDR3, the DNA is TGCAGCGTTGAAGGAAAATTCTATGGCTACACCTTC.

At least ten counts were recorded for this clonotype. The rearrangement links TRBV12-3 or TRBV12-4 to TRBJ2-7; D is possibly TRBD1 (6 bases). V was cut by 7 bases and J by 3 bases, with 13 bases left in between. The length of the CDR3 is 13 residues. CDR3 sequence: CASKGDTYYEQYF. In nucleotides, the CDR3 is TGTGCCAGCAAAGGGGACACCTACTACGAGCAGTACTTC.

With regard to this clonotype: A junction boundary mismatches the germline segment, possibly from a read error. The chain uses TRBV10-3 and TRBJ2-3, with 13 bases aligning to TRBD2. The CDR3 has 17 amino acids. The germline V gene has CDR1 ENHRY and CDR2 SYGVKD. CDR3 in amino acids: CAIRGLAGASDTDTQCF. The CDR3 region has the DNA TGTGCCATCAGAGGACTAGCGGGAGCCTCTGACACAGATACGCAGTGTTTT.

V and J are TRBV30 and TRBJ2-7; D unresolved. Trimming pared 1 base from V and 6 bases from J, leaving 10 bases between. This CDR3 has 12 residues. Germline lookup yields CDR1 GTSNPN and CDR2 SVGIG (reference sequence). Written as DNA, the CDR3 is TGTGCCTGGAGTGCTCTGGGTAGCGAGCAGTACTTC. Translation: CAWSALGSEQYF. Using reference TRBV30 and TRBJ2-7 for the parts outside the CDR3, the full variable domain is SQTIHQWPATLVQPVGSPLSLECTVEGTSNPNLYWYRQAAGRGLQLLFYSVGIGQISSEVPQNLSASRPQDRQFILSSKKLLLSDSGFYLCAWSALGSEQYFGPGTRLTVT.

V is TRBV7-2 and J is TRBJ2-3; D is unclear. The CDR3 is made up of 12 amino acids. Germline V gene sequence: CDR1 SGHTA, CDR2 FQGNSA. V dropped 5 bases and J dropped 6 bases, with 9 bases sitting between them. This CDR3 is CASSILTDTQYF. CDR3 in DNA: TGTGCCAGCAGCATCTTAACGGATACGCAGTATTTT.

J is TRBJ2-3 and V is TRBV12-5; D ambiguous. Germline-derived CDR1 and CDR2 are LGHNT and FRNRAP. The CDR3 has 16 residues. Trimming pared 3 bases from V and 1 base from J, leaving 14 bases between. Written as DNA, the CDR3 is TGTGCTAGTGGTTTATTAGGGTCTGATGGCACAGATACGCAGTATTTT. It yields the protein CASGLLGSDGTDTQYF.

V is TRBV29-1 and J is TRBJ2-3; a weak D match, TRBD2 (5 bases). The germline gives CDR1 SQVTM, CDR2 ANQGSEA. The CDR3 length is 14 residues. Between the trimmed V and J ends, which lost 4 bases and 3 bases, there was a span of 14 bases. CDR3 loop: CSVGWGWRTDTQYF. The CDR3 bases are TGCAGCGTTGGCTGGGGTTGGAGGACAGATACGCAGTATTTT.

V usage is TRBV4-1 and J usage is TRBJ1-6; D remains ambiguous. Germline V lookup: CDR1 MGHRA, CDR2 YSYEKL. V lost 1 base, J lost 4 bases, and 8 bases lay in between. CDR3 length: 15 amino acids. The CDR3 loop reads CASSQGVSYNSPLHF. The CDR3 DNA follows: TGCGCCAGCAGCCAAGGGGTATCGTATAATTCACCCCTCCACTTT.

V usage is TRBV5-1 and J usage is TRBJ1-5; perhaps TRBD1 as D (5 bases). The length of the CDR3 is 17 residues. Germline values: CDR1 SGHRS, CDR2 YFSETQ. Trimming removed 0 bases from V and 2 bases from J, with 15 bases in between. The CDR3 region has the DNA TGCGCCAGCAGCTTGGACACTGGGGGGAGCGGCAATCAGCCCCAGCATTTT. Its translation is CASSLDTGGSGNQPQHF.

V gene TRBV6-1 combines with J gene TRBJ2-7; no reliable D call. Trimming took off 6 bases at V and 7 bases at J, with 10 bases between the two ends. The CDR3 runs to 11 residues. Germline V gene data show CDR1 as MNHNS and CDR2 as SASEGT. CDR3 coding DNA: TGTGCCAGCAGGACGCGAGGTGAGCAGTACTTC. It is translated as CASRTRGEQYF.

The rearrangement joins TRBV2 to TRBJ2-7; D ambiguous. The V end lost 4 bases, the J end lost 6 bases, and 4 bases lay between the germline ends. This CDR3 is 10 amino acids long. The germline CDR1 and CDR2 sequences are SNHLY and FYNNEI. CDR3 DNA: TGTGCCAGCAGTGGGTTCGAGCAGTACTTC. This sequence encodes CASSGFEQYF.

There are many counts of this clonotype. The rearrangement links TRBV28 to TRBJ2-7, with no clear D. V lost 6 bases, J lost 3 bases, and 9 bases lay in between. Germline V lookup: CDR1 MDHEN, CDR2 SYDVKM. The CDR3 is 12 residues long. The DNA for the CDR3 is TGTGCCAGCAGCTCTCAGTACTACGAGCAGTACTTC. This gives the protein CASSSQYYEQYF.

The chain uses TRBV6-2 or TRBV6-3 and TRBJ1-2; D is ambiguous. Germline values: CDR1 MNHEY, CDR2 SVGEGT. This CDR3 contains 13 residues. V was clipped by 6 bases and J by 3 bases, with 11 bases between them. The CDR3 region has the DNA TGTGCCAGCAGCAATACAGTGGACTATGGCTACACCTTC. Protein sequence: CASSNTVDYGYTF.

This clonotype was counted many times. The chain joins TRBV12-3 or TRBV12-4 to TRBJ1-2; no clear D gene. This CDR3 spans 12 amino acids. The V end was cut by 5 bases, the J end by 8 bases, with 12 bases between. CDR3 sequence: CASSVAGNGYTF. CDR3 sequence (DNA): TGTGCCAGCAGTGTTGCCGGGAACGGCTACACCTTC.

This clonotype came up a few times. A much larger clone is a single base away; this may be a read error. The CDR3 DNA is TGTGCCAGCAGCAGGGACTACCCAGAGGCCCAGTACTTC. Translated: CASSRDYPEAQYF. The chain uses TRBV11-2 and TRBJ2-5; 7 bases agree with TRBD2. The CDR3 loop spans 13 amino acids. Germline V gene lookup returns CDR1 SGHAT and CDR2 FQNNGV.